The 10 T cell receptor beta chains presented below share a single source sample, sequenced in a study of T-cell reconstitution after alpha-beta-depleted transplantation in children. Unique molecular identifiers were incorporated into the prepared TCRbeta library. One entry per CDR3 protein results from TCRdb running MiXCR on the PCR reads. The sample shows roughly 340,000 distinct CDR3 sequences, around 15% of them seen only once. This material consisted of PBMCs, mostly from graft donor cells, taken 360 days after TCRalphabeta/CD19-depleted stem cell transplant. All receptors derive from a male patient between 2 and 10 years old who had a stem cell transplant for acute lymphoblastic leukemia, so the T cells may come from the graft donor.

The sample holds a few counts of this clonotype. The CDR3 sequence is CASSLRPSGTGWNEQFF. The CDR3 coding sequence is TGTGCCAGCAGCCTCCGCCCCTCCGGGACAGGTTGGAATGAGCAGTTCTTC. V and J are TRBV12-3 or TRBV12-4 and TRBJ2-1, with 8 bases that match TRBD1. V dropped 6 bases and J dropped 7; count of bases not matched to a gene: 17. This CDR3 is built from 17 residues.

The sample holds a few counts of this clonotype. This chain joins TRBV5-1 and TRBJ2-1; 12 positions match TRBD2. Germline values: CDR1 SGHRS, CDR2 YFSETQ. V lost 4 bases, J lost 6 bases, and 8 bases stayed unmatched. The CDR3 runs 16 residues. CDR3 residues: CASSRGLAGSLNEQFF. In DNA form, the CDR3 reads TGCGCCAGCAGCCGTGGACTAGCGGGGAGCCTCAATGAGCAGTTCTTC.

V and J are TRBV12-3 or TRBV12-4 and TRBJ1-1; D is uncertain. The CDR3 covers 12 residues. V was cut by 5 bases and J by 5 bases, with 9 bases left in between. CDR3 loop: CASSAGRTEAFF. CDR3 DNA: TGTGCCAGCAGTGCCGGACGGACTGAAGCTTTCTTT.

V usage is TRBV20-1 and J usage is TRBJ1-1; D gene unclear. This CDR3 has 11 residues. Germline lookup yields CDR1 DFQATT and CDR2 SNEGSKA (reference sequence). V was trimmed by 1 base and J by 6 bases, leaving 6 bases between them. The CDR3 region is CSARADSEAFF. The CDR3 nucleotides are TGCAGTGCTAGAGCGGATTCTGAAGCTTTCTTT.

The V gene is TRBV11-2, the J gene TRBJ2-1; 7 bases align to TRBD2. Per germline, CDR1 SGHAT and CDR2 FQNNGV. The CDR3 has 17 residues. Trimming removed 0 bases from V and 4 bases from J; junction bases left unmatched: 9. The CDR3 DNA sequence: TGTGCCAGCAGCTTAGACCTCGGACTAGAATCTTACAATGAGCAGTTCTTC. Amino acid sequence: CASSLDLGLESYNEQFF.

V is TRBV6-6 and J is TRBJ2-1; D gene ambiguous. The CDR3 covers 13 residues. The ends were cut back, 7 bases at V and 0 bases at J, with 7 bases in the middle. Germline CDR1 reads MNHNY; CDR2 reads SVGAGI (reference sequence). CDR3 nucleotide sequence: TGTGCCAGCAATGGTGTCTCCTACAATGAGCAGTTCTTC. Protein sequence: CASNGVSYNEQFF.

The chain has TRBV19 and TRBJ2-1, with 12 bases aligning to TRBD2. Germline-derived CDR1 and CDR2 are LNHDA and SQIVND (reference sequence). This CDR3 is 14 amino acids long. The ends lost 6 bases at V and 4 bases at J; junction bases unmatched: 1. CDR3 region: CASRTSGSYNEQFF. Here the CDR3 DNA reads TGTGCCAGTAGGACTAGCGGGAGTTACAATGAGCAGTTCTTC.

This clonotype came up many times. In nucleotides, the CDR3 is TGCAGCGCCGGCGTCCACAATGAGCAGTTCTTC. Amino acid sequence: CSAGVHNEQFF. The rearrangement joins TRBV29-1 to TRBJ2-1; D uncertain. V lost 7 bases, J lost 5 bases, and 9 bases lay in between. CDR3 length: 11 residues. The germline gives CDR1 SQVTM, CDR2 ANQGSEA.

This clonotype was seen more than once but under ten times. CDR3 protein: CSAPPGLAGADTQYF. The CDR3 DNA sequence: TGCAGTGCCCCACCGGGACTAGCGGGAGCAGATACGCAGTATTTT. The V call is TRBV20-1, the J call TRBJ2-3; TRBD2 agrees at 14 bases. The CDR3 sequence is 15 residues long. CDR1 DFQATT and CDR2 SNEGSKA come from the germline V gene (reference sequence). Trimming removed 6 bases from V and 4 bases from J; junction bases left unmatched: 6.

The CDR3 sequence: CASKMDGLGNQPQHF. In DNA, the CDR3 is TGTGCCAGCAAGATGGACGGACTTGGCAATCAGCCCCAGCATTTT. The rearrangement uses TRBV12-3 or TRBV12-4 and TRBJ1-5; the D is unclear. There are 15 residues in the CDR3. V lost 7 bases and J lost 2, with 15 bases in between.